These 8 T cell receptor beta chains originate from one sample sequenced in a study of T cell repertoires in cytomegalovirus infection. TCRdb re-analysed the reads in MiXCR, keeping a single row per CDR3 protein. Of approximately 700,000 distinct CDR3 sequences detected, 35% appear once; the ten largest clones hold about 2.8%. Sequencing was done on a sample of PBMCs. These receptors originate from a human donor in good health (CMV status not recorded). Some clones in this sample may be carry-over from other donors' samples.

The genes are TRBV28 and TRBJ2-7; D possibly matches TRBD1 or TRBD2 (5 bases each). CDR1 MDHEN and CDR2 SYDVKM come from the germline V gene. This CDR3 has 15 residues. Trimming took 8 bases from V and 5 from J, leaving 22 bases between them. The CDR3 nucleotides read TGTGCCAGCTTAGGTATGGGGGTTGTTCTGGACGAGCAGTACTTC. It encodes CASLGMGVVLDEQYF.

This clonotype was recorded a few times. The rearrangement links TRBV6-5 to TRBJ2-3; D may correspond to TRBD1 or TRBD2 (6 bases each). Germline CDR1 is MNHEY and CDR2 is SVGAGI. Trimming shortened V by 0 bases and J by 0 bases, and 16 bases separated the two germline ends. The CDR3 extends over 18 amino acids. CDR3 sequence reads: CASSYSLPGAGSTDTQYF. CDR3 sequence (DNA): TGTGCCAGCAGTTACTCTTTGCCGGGGGCCGGGAGCACAGATACGCAGTATTTT.

The chain employs TRBV7-3 and TRBJ1-2; 7 bases are shared with TRBD1. Germline lookup yields CDR1 SGHTA and CDR2 FQGTGA. The J segment lost 4 bases and the V segment lost 5 bases, leaving 13 bases of the junction unmatched. The CDR3 is 16 amino acids. This CDR3 is CASSRTAGTDSYGYTF. For the CDR3, the DNA is TGTGCCAGCAGCCGTACCGCCGGGACAGATTCCTATGGCTACACCTTC.

The genes are TRBV19 and TRBJ1-5; D is undetermined. The germline CDR1 and CDR2 sequences are LNHDA and SQIVND (reference sequence). The CDR3 totals 16 residues. V was pared by 5 bases and J by 4 bases, with 18 bases between. This CDR3 reads CASSLLGSSGNQPQHF. As DNA, the CDR3 is TGTGCCAGTAGTCTCTTAGGGTCTAGCGGGAATCAGCCCCAGCATTTT.

The chain is built from TRBV5-1 and TRBJ2-5, with 7 bases lining up with TRBD2. In germline, CDR1 is SGHRS, CDR2 YFSETQ. The CDR3 sequence is 16 residues long. The trim removed 0 bases at V and 5 bases at J, leaving 10 bases unmatched. This CDR3 reads CASSLGSGLIQETQYF. The CDR3 DNA reads TGCGCCAGCAGCTTGGGTAGCGGGCTGATTCAGGAGACCCAGTACTTC.

V usage is TRBV2 and J usage is TRBJ2-1; 10 bases are shared with TRBD1. V shed 5 bases, J shed 6 bases, and the junction held 7 bases outside the gene matches. This CDR3 contains 15 residues. Germline V gives CDR1 SNHLY, CDR2 FYNNEI. The CDR3 reads CASSPGTGVFNEQFF. CDR3 coding DNA: TGTGCCAGCAGTCCCGGGACAGGGGTTTTCAATGAGCAGTTCTTC. Based on the CDR3 plus reference TRBV2 and TRBJ2-1, the full variable domain is EPEVTQTPSHQVTQMGQEVILRCVPISNHLYFYWYRQILGQKVEFLVSFYNNEISEKSEIFDDQFSVERPDGSNFTLKIRSTKLEDSAMYFCASSPGTGVFNEQFFGPGTRLTVL.

The J gene is TRBJ2-7, the V gene TRBV6-2 or TRBV6-3; D possibly matches TRBD1 or TRBD2 (6 bases each). The germline V gene encodes CDR1 MNHEY and CDR2 SVGEGT. The CDR3 spans 14 residues. With 7 bases removed from V and 2 bases from J, the gap between germline ends came to 15 bases. The CDR3 here is CASTLTGGTYEQYF. In nucleotides, the CDR3 is TGTGCCAGCACCCTAACCGGGGGCACCTACGAGCAGTACTTC.

A few counts support this clonotype. This CDR3 is CASTSNIGNYGYTF. CDR3 nucleotide sequence: TGCGCCAGCACCTCTAATATTGGGAACTATGGCTACACCTTC. The chain has TRBV5-1 and TRBJ1-2; the D is unclear. The germline gives CDR1 SGHRS, CDR2 YFSETQ. The CDR3 totals 14 residues. Trimming stripped 6 bases from V and 2 bases from J, with 14 bases between.